This is a list of T cell receptor beta chains from one sample in a study of blood T cell repertoires in COVID-19. Sequencing was performed with immunoSEQ multiplex PCR; in TCRdb, only in-frame clones are kept and a portion is missing. In the table there are 250,000 to 300,000 clones, roughly 89% of which are singletons. Specimen: peripheral blood. These receptors all stem from a man aged 45-65 years with acute or convalescent COVID-19. Each CDR3 is given with its conserved first and last residue. Each record gives: V gene, D gene, J gene, clone size, CDR3 protein, CDR3 DNA. The D gene is left open where the match is weak. Only part of the rows carry a size: once, few, many, or a class if the clone is expanded.

v_call: TRBV12-5
d_call: TRBD2
j_call: TRBJ2-5
clone_size: .
cdr3_aa: CASGLVPREGETQYF
cdr3_nt: TGTGCTAGTGGTTTGGTACCCAGGGAGGGGGAGACCCAGTACTTC

v_call: TRBV7-9
d_call: TRBD1
j_call: TRBJ1-3
clone_size: .
cdr3_aa: CASSTTGGAGYTIYF
cdr3_nt: TGTGCCAGCAGCACTACAGGGGGCGCCGGGTACACCATATATTTT

v_call: TRBV7-2
d_call: TRBD1
j_call: TRBJ1-2
clone_size: once
cdr3_aa: CASSHPGQGAYGYTF
cdr3_nt: TGTGCCAGCAGCCACCCAGGGCAGGGGGCGTATGGCTACACCTTC

v_call: TRBV5-1
d_call: TRBD2
j_call: TRBJ2-3
clone_size: .
cdr3_aa: CASYNRTSGGDTQYF
cdr3_nt: TGCGCCAGCTATAACAGGACTAGCGGGGGGGATACGCAGTATTTT

v_call: TRBV2
d_call: .
j_call: TRBJ1-5
clone_size: .
cdr3_aa: CASSERRDQPQHF
cdr3_nt: TGTGCCAGCAGTGAAAGGCGGGATCAGCCCCAGCATTTT

v_call: TRBV4-1
d_call: .
j_call: TRBJ1-1
clone_size: .
cdr3_aa: CASSQERENTEAFF
cdr3_nt: TGCGCCAGCAGCCAGGAGAGAGAGAACACTGAAGCTTTCTTT

v_call: TRBV5-4
d_call: TRBD2
j_call: TRBJ2-2
clone_size: .
cdr3_aa: CASSPRRGGSNTGELFF
cdr3_nt: TGTGCCAGCAGCCCACGTCGCGGGGGGTCGAACACCGGGGAGCTGTTTTTT

v_call: TRBV5-1
d_call: .
j_call: TRBJ1-4
clone_size: .
cdr3_aa: CASSSLQGSGEKLFF
cdr3_nt: TGCGCCAGCAGCTCCTTACAGGGTTCGGGTGAAAAACTGTTTTTT

v_call: TRBV7-9
d_call: .
j_call: TRBJ2-1
clone_size: .
cdr3_aa: CASSLGYDEQFF
cdr3_nt: TGTGCCAGCAGCTTAGGCTACGATGAGCAGTTCTTC

v_call: TRBV7-2
d_call: .
j_call: TRBJ2-2
clone_size: .
cdr3_aa: CASSFGPQGLDTGELFF
cdr3_nt: TGTGCCAGCAGCTTCGGACCTCAGGGGCTCGACACCGGGGAGCTGTTTTTT

v_call: TRBV7-9
d_call: TRBD2
j_call: TRBJ2-7
clone_size: .
cdr3_aa: CASSLRGAYEQYF
cdr3_nt: TGTGCCAGCAGCTTACGGGGGGCCTACGAGCAGTACTTC

v_call: TRBV30
d_call: .
j_call: TRBJ1-4
clone_size: .
cdr3_aa: CAWSLQGLPNEKLFF
cdr3_nt: TGTGCCTGGAGCCTCCAGGGTTTACCTAATGAAAAACTGTTTTTT

v_call: TRBV7-6
d_call: .
j_call: TRBJ1-2
clone_size: .
cdr3_aa: CASSPLGGPRYGYTF
cdr3_nt: TGTGCCAGCAGCCCCCTCGGGGGACCCCGCTATGGCTACACCTTC

v_call: TRBV20-1
d_call: .
j_call: TRBJ1-2
clone_size: once
cdr3_aa: CSATDSYGYTF
cdr3_nt: TGCAGTGCAACTGACAGCTATGGCTACACCTTC

v_call: TRBV28
d_call: .
j_call: TRBJ2-1
clone_size: few
cdr3_aa: CASSDSISFNEQFF
cdr3_nt: TGTGCCAGCAGCGACAGCATATCCTTCAATGAGCAGTTCTTC

v_call: TRBV27
d_call: TRBD1
j_call: TRBJ2-5
clone_size: .
cdr3_aa: CASSLDREQTQYF
cdr3_nt: TGTGCCAGCAGTTTAGACAGGGAGCAGACCCAGTACTTC

v_call: TRBV6-5
d_call: .
j_call: TRBJ1-5
clone_size: once
cdr3_aa: CASSRGNQPQHF
cdr3_nt: TGTGCCAGCAGCAGGGGCAATCAGCCCCAGCATTTT

v_call: TRBV12-3/TRBV12-4
d_call: .
j_call: TRBJ2-2
clone_size: .
cdr3_aa: CASIRVSGELFF
cdr3_nt: TGTGCCAGCATTCGAGTTTCCGGGGAGCTGTTTTTT

v_call: TRBV7-8
d_call: TRBD1
j_call: TRBJ1-6
clone_size: .
cdr3_aa: CASSPRDRGSLPLLHF
cdr3_nt: TGTGCCAGCAGCCCCCGGGACAGAGGGAGCCTCCCTTTACTCCACTTT

v_call: TRBV4-1
d_call: .
j_call: TRBJ2-2
clone_size: .
cdr3_aa: CASSPAEGGYTGELFF
cdr3_nt: TGCGCCAGCAGCCCAGCGGAAGGGGGTTACACCGGGGAGCTGTTTTTT

v_call: TRBV27
d_call: TRBD2
j_call: TRBJ2-3
clone_size: .
cdr3_aa: CASGRLAGAGDTQYF
cdr3_nt: TGTGCCAGCGGGCGACTAGCGGGGGCCGGAGATACGCAGTATTTT

v_call: TRBV5-4
d_call: .
j_call: TRBJ1-6
clone_size: .
cdr3_aa: CASRLTLGDNSPLHF
cdr3_nt: TGTGCCAGCAGACTTACCCTAGGGGATAATTCACCCCTCCACTTT

v_call: TRBV9
d_call: TRBD1
j_call: TRBJ1-2
clone_size: .
cdr3_aa: CASSADRGTTYGYTF
cdr3_nt: TGTGCCAGCAGCGCAGACAGGGGGACCACCTATGGCTACACCTTC

v_call: TRBV2
d_call: TRBD1
j_call: TRBJ1-1
clone_size: .
cdr3_aa: CASMRQGVNTEAFF
cdr3_nt: TGTGCCAGCATGCGACAGGGGGTGAACACTGAAGCTTTCTTT

v_call: TRBV19
d_call: TRBD1
j_call: TRBJ2-7
clone_size: .
cdr3_aa: CASSRDRKSYEQYF
cdr3_nt: TGTGCCAGTAGTAGGGACAGGAAAAGCTACGAGCAGTACTTC

v_call: TRBV19
d_call: .
j_call: TRBJ1-4
clone_size: once
cdr3_aa: CASSLSPGTGEKLFF
cdr3_nt: TGTGCCAGTAGCCTTAGCCCCGGTACAGGGGAAAAACTGTTTTTT

v_call: TRBV9
d_call: TRBD2
j_call: TRBJ2-5
clone_size: .
cdr3_aa: CASSVDSGRGETQYF
cdr3_nt: TGTGCCAGCAGCGTAGACAGCGGGAGAGGGGAGACCCAGTACTTC

v_call: TRBV25-1
d_call: TRBD1
j_call: TRBJ2-7
clone_size: .
cdr3_aa: CASSESDRSPSYEQYF
cdr3_nt: TGTGCCAGCAGTGAATCGGACAGGTCGCCGTCATACGAGCAGTACTTC

v_call: TRBV6-1
d_call: TRBD1
j_call: TRBJ1-2
clone_size: once
cdr3_aa: CASSEWDSRGYGYTF
cdr3_nt: TGTGCCAGCAGTGAATGGGACAGTAGAGGCTATGGCTACACCTTC

v_call: TRBV9
d_call: .
j_call: TRBJ1-6
clone_size: .
cdr3_aa: CASSVAERGSPLHF
cdr3_nt: TGTGCCAGCAGCGTAGCAGAACGGGGGTCACCCCTCCACTTT

v_call: TRBV5-1
d_call: .
j_call: TRBJ2-3
clone_size: once
cdr3_aa: CASRGSLSTDTQYF
cdr3_nt: TGCGCCAGCAGGGGTAGCCTTAGCACAGATACGCAGTATTTT

v_call: TRBV3-1/TRBV3-2
d_call: TRBD2
j_call: TRBJ2-3
clone_size: .
cdr3_aa: CASSLSGAGGDTQYF
cdr3_nt: TGTGCCAGCAGCCTTAGCGGGGCCGGGGGAGATACGCAGTATTTT

v_call: TRBV10-1
d_call: .
j_call: TRBJ2-5
clone_size: .
cdr3_aa: CASSDGGDQETQYF
cdr3_nt: TGCGCCAGCAGTGATGGAGGGGACCAAGAGACCCAGTACTTC

v_call: TRBV27
d_call: .
j_call: TRBJ1-4
clone_size: .
cdr3_aa: CASYTGVGTNEKLFF
cdr3_nt: TGTGCCAGCTATACGGGGGTTGGTACTAATGAAAAACTGTTTTTT

v_call: TRBV3-1/TRBV3-2
d_call: .
j_call: TRBJ2-4
clone_size: .
cdr3_aa: CASSLPREGNIQYF
cdr3_nt: TGTGCCAGCAGCCTCCCCAGGGAAGGAAACATTCAGTACTTC

v_call: TRBV7-3
d_call: .
j_call: TRBJ1-4
clone_size: .
cdr3_aa: CASSEGVSTNEKLFF
cdr3_nt: TGTGCCAGCAGCGAGGGGGTGTCAACTAATGAAAAACTGTTTTTT